This TCR beta chain was obtained from a study of T cells in Graves' hyperthyroidism and ophthalmopathy. Between the trimmed V and J ends, which lost 1 base and 2 bases, there was a span of 13 bases. This CDR3 region has 15 residues. From germline, CDR1 is SGHDT and CDR2 YYEEEE. Researchers amplified the TCR beta CDR3 regions from RNA transcripts. With the HTBI primer set, the TCR CDR3 went through a first round of RT-PCR. TCRdb re-called the multiplex PCR reads through MiXCR, storing one row per CDR3 protein. The table shows roughly 500,000 distinct CDR3 sequences, with approximately 16% occurring only once. Uncontrolled infection, other autoimmune disease, pregnancy and lactation each barred patients from inclusion.

The TCR comes from a woman aged 25 to 45 with Graves' ophthalmopathy. V usage is TRBV5-6 and J usage is TRBJ2-7; no definite D call. Sequencing was performed on blood. CDR3 sequence (DNA): TGTGCCAGCAGCTTGAAGAGGACGTTCCCCTACGAGCAGTACTTC. Translating it yields CASSLKRTFPYEQYF. The full variable domain, rest sourced from reference TRBV5-6 and TRBJ2-7, is DAGVTQSPTHLIKTRGQQVTLRCSPKSGHDTVSWYQQALGQGPQFIFQYYEEEERQRGNFPDRFSGHQFPNYSSELNVNALLLGDSALYLCASSLKRTFPYEQYFGPGTRLTVT.